This T cell receptor (beta chain) comes out of a study of T cell responses to AZD1222 COVID-19 vaccine. Broader study findings: Vaccine-related CD4 TCRs covered spike, predominating at 160-218 and 743-854. Without day 14 samples, only post-peak T cell repertoires were studied.

V was shortened by 1 base and J by 2 bases, with 24 bases between the two germline ends. This CDR3 has 20 residues. CDR1 is KGHSH and CDR2 is LQKENI in the germline V gene. This clone is a singleton in its sample. Antigen unknown. Produced via immunoSEQ multiplex PCR; TCRdb's table is partial and in-frame only. The table shows 86,000 or so clones, with over 80% occurring only once. V and J are TRBV18 and TRBJ1-5, with D possibly being TRBD1 (5 bases). The TCR originated in an adult who received the AZD1222 COVID-19 vaccine. The starting material was peripheral blood, obtained 28 days after the second AZD1222 dose. Here the CDR3 DNA reads TGTGCCAGCTCACCACGTTCGAGGGCACAGGCACTAGGTGGCAATCAGCCCCAGCATTTT. This encodes CASSPRSRAQALGGNQPQHF.